The 12 T cell receptor beta chains below were found in one sample sequenced in a study of shared clonotypes between healthy human individuals. Naive CD8 populations comprised CD45RO-negative cells positively selected for CCR7, excluding terminally differentiated effector memory CD45RA+ cells. Assay used: immunoSEQ multiplex PCR; TCRdb lists only in-frame clones, some missing. The table includes about 2.1 million clones, approximately 94% detected once. Sequenced sample: naive CD8+ T cells from PBMCs. Every receptor here comes from a man aged 18 to 29 in good health. Some clones in this sample may be carry-over from other donors' samples.

The V gene is TRBV7-3, the J gene TRBJ1-2; the D gene is possibly TRBD1 (6 bases). The CDR3 covers 14 residues. Germline V gene data show CDR1 as SGHTA and CDR2 as FQGTGA. The ends were cut back, 5 bases at V and 6 bases at J, with 16 bases in the middle. The chain's CDR3 is CASSPSGGLDGYTF. The CDR3 region has the DNA TGTGCCAGCAGCCCATCCGGGGGGCTGGATGGCTACACCTTC. The full variable domain, in which reference TRBV7-3 and TRBJ1-2 provide the parts outside the CDR3, is GAGVSQTPSNKVTEKGKYVELRCDPISGHTALYWYRQSLGQGPEFLIYFQGTGAADDSGLPNDRFFAVRPEGSVSTLKIQRTERGDSAVYLCASSPSGGLDGYTFGSGTRLTVV.

This clone was seen only once. The chain employs TRBV15 and TRBJ2-7; D call uncertain. Trimming left V 1 base short and J 0 bases short, with 7 bases between. This CDR3 has 14 amino acids. Germline CDR1 and CDR2: LNHNV and YYDKDF (reference sequence). Here the CDR3 reads CATSRVESSYEQYF. The DNA of the CDR3 is TGTGCCACCAGCAGAGTAGAGAGCTCCTACGAGCAGTACTTC.

The chain has TRBV27 and TRBJ2-1; D may be TRBD2 (7 bases). Trimming took 7 bases from V and 6 from J, leaving 16 bases between them. The CDR3 runs to 14 residues. CDR1 MNHEY and CDR2 SMNVEV come from the germline V gene (reference sequence). The CDR3 sequence is CASTIGGGINEQFF. The CDR3 DNA reads as TGTGCCAGCACCATAGGGGGGGGGATCAATGAGCAGTTCTTC.

To note about this clone: This same CDR3 is encoded by further DNA sequences in the sample. The chain employs TRBV6-5 and TRBJ1-1, with unresolved D. The CDR3 extends over 13 amino acids. Germline assignment: CDR1 MNHEY and CDR2 SVGAGI. The germline V and J ends were trimmed by 2 bases and 1 base, with 5 bases remaining between them. The CDR3, as DNA: TGTGCCAGCAGTTACACCCGGAACACTGAAGCTTTCTTT. Its protein is CASSYTRNTEAFF.

This clone was seen a single time. The chain uses TRBV27 and TRBJ2-1; 7 nucleotides line up with TRBD1. The trim removed 4 bases at V and 7 bases at J, leaving 10 bases unmatched. There are 15 residues in the CDR3. Germline V CDR1 and CDR2: MNHEY, SMNVEV (reference sequence). CDR3 protein: CASSSLRDSNNEQFF. For the CDR3, the DNA is TGTGCCAGCAGTTCCTTACGGGACAGCAATAATGAGCAGTTCTTC.

In its sample, this clone was seen once. This chain uses TRBV9 with TRBJ2-4; 9 positions match TRBD1. The ends lost 3 bases at V and 12 bases at J; junction bases unmatched: 16. Per germline, CDR1 SGDLS and CDR2 YYNGEE. CDR3 length: 16 residues. The CDR3 sequence is CASSAYPGQGAPSQYF. The CDR3 bases are TGTGCCAGCAGCGCCTATCCGGGACAGGGAGCTCCGAGTCAGTACTTC. The complete variable domain, with remaining parts taken from reference TRBV9 and TRBJ2-4, reads DSGVTQTPKHLITATGQRVTLRCSPRSGDLSVYWYQQSLDQGLQFLIQYYNGEERAKGNILERFSAQQFPDLHSELNLSSLELGDSALYFCASSAYPGQGAPSQYFGAGTRLSVL.

This chain uses TRBV11-2 with TRBJ2-1; 8 bases fit TRBD2. The junction had 13 bases not matched to a gene; V was cut back by 0 bases and J by 9 bases. Germline V CDR1 and CDR2: SGHAT, FQNNGV. There are 17 residues in the CDR3. For the CDR3, the DNA is TGTGCCAGCAGCTTAGATCGCCCTGGTAGCGGGATAATTGAGCAGTTCTTC. Its protein product is CASSLDRPGSGIIEQFF.

This clone was detected once. The chain has TRBV5-1 and TRBJ2-7, with TRBD1 matching 9 bases. This CDR3 has 15 amino acids. V shed 4 bases, J shed 5 bases, and the junction held 10 bases outside the gene matches. CDR1 is SGHRS, CDR2 YFSETQ, per germline. DNA for the CDR3: TGCGCCAGCAGCCAGACCGGGACAGGGTGGAACGAGCAGTACTTC. Translated, it gives CASSQTGTGWNEQYF. The full variable domain, completed using reference TRBV5-1 and TRBJ2-7, is KAGVTQTPRYLIKTRGQQVTLSCSPISGHRSVSWYQQTPGQGLQFLFEYFSETQRNKGNFPGRFSGRQFSNSRSEMNVSTLELGDSALYLCASSQTGTGWNEQYFGPGTRLTVT.

About this clone itself: This may be a read error, as it is one base from a much larger clone. At the DNA level, this CDR3 is encoded by other sequences in the same sample as well. V and J are TRBV6-5 and TRBJ1-2, with TRBD1 matching 7 bases. The CDR3 consists of 13 residues. CDR1 MNHEY and CDR2 SVGAGI come from the germline V gene. With V trimmed by 6 bases and J by 4 bases, 5 bases remained unmatched. For the CDR3, the DNA is TGTGCCAGCAGCCCGGGACAGACCTATGGCTACACCTTC. Its protein is CASSPGQTYGYTF.

V gene TRBV5-6 combines with J gene TRBJ2-5; 12 positions match TRBD1. The junction had 4 bases not matched to a gene; V was cut back by 5 bases and J by 5 bases. CDR1 is SGHDT and CDR2 is YYEEEE in the germline V gene. The CDR3 sequence is 14 residues long. The CDR3 DNA reads as TGTGCCAGCAGGCCGGGACAGGGGGCGGAGACCCAGTACTTC. Translated: CASRPGQGAETQYF.

The V and J genes are TRBV25-1 and TRBJ2-1; D is ambiguous. V was cut by 0 bases and J by 7 bases, with 7 bases left in between. Per germline, CDR1 MGHDK and CDR2 SYGVNS. This CDR3 contains 13 residues. The CDR3 sequence is CASSEYAGNEQFF. CDR3 DNA: TGTGCCAGCAGTGAATATGCAGGTAATGAGCAGTTCTTC.

The chain combines TRBV2 with TRBJ1-5; D is ambiguous. V shed 6 bases and J shed 3 bases, with 18 bases lying between them. Germline V gene lookup returns CDR1 SNHLY and CDR2 FYNNEI. This CDR3 contains 16 residues. CDR3 sequence (DNA): TGTGCCAGCAGGGAGAGTTTGTCCAGCCCCAATCAGCCCCAGCATTTT. As protein: CASRESLSSPNQPQHF.